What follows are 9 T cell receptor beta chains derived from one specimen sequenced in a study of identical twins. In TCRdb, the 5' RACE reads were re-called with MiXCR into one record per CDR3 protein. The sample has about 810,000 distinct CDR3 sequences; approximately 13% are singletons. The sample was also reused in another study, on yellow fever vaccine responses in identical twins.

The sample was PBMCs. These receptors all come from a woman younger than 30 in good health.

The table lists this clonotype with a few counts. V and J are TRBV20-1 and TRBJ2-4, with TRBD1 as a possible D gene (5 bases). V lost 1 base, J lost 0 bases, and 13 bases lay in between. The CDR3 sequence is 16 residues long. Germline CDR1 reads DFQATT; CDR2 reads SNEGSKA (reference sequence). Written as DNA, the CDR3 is TGCAGTGCTAGAGGGGTAGGGGAATTAGCCAAAAACATTCAGTACTTC. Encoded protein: CSARGVGELAKNIQYF.

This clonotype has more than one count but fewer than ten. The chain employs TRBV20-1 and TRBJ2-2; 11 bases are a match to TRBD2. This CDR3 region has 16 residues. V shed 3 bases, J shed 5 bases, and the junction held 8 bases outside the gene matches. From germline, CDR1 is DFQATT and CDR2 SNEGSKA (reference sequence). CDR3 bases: TGCAGTGCTAGTAATAGCGGGGGGGCCGGAACCGGGGAGCTGTTTTTT. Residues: CSASNSGGAGTGELFF.

CDR3 protein: CASSFATGGEFAPLHF. The CDR3, as DNA: TGCGCCAGCAGCTTCGCAACAGGGGGCGAGTTTGCACCCCTCCACTTT. The genes are TRBV5-1 and TRBJ1-6, with 9 bases fitting TRBD1. V lost 2 bases to trimming and J lost 11 bases; unmatched junction nucleotides: 11. There are 16 residues in the CDR3. The germline gives CDR1 SGHRS, CDR2 YFSETQ.

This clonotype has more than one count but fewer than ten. CDR3 region: CASSSTVPSNYGYTF. The CDR3 nucleotides read TGCGCCAGCAGCTCGACAGTCCCCTCTAACTATGGCTACACCTTC. The chain couples TRBV5-1 to TRBJ1-2; maybe TRBD1 (5 bases). CDR1 is SGHRS and CDR2 is YFSETQ in the germline V gene. Deletions cut 3 bases from V and 0 bases from J, with 12 bases between. The CDR3 is 15 residues long. The whole variable domain, filled in from reference TRBV5-1 and TRBJ1-2, reads KAGVTQTPRYLIKTRGQQVTLSCSPISGHRSVSWYQQTPGQGLQFLFEYFSETQRNKGNFPGRFSGRQFSNSRSEMNVSTLELGDSALYLCASSSTVPSNYGYTFGSGTRLTVV.

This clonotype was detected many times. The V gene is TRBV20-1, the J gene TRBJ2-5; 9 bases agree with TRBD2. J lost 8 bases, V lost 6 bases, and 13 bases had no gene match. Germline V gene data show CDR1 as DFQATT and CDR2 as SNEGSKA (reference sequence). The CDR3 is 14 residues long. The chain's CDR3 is CSAPASGILATQYF. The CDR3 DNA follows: TGCAGTGCCCCAGCTAGCGGGATCCTTGCTACCCAGTACTTC.

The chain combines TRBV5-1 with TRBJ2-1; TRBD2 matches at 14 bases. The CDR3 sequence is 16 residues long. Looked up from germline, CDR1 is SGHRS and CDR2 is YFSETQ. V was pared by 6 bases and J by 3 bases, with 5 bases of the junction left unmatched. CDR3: CASKGTSGGFYNEQFF. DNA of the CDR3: TGCGCCAGCAAAGGGACTAGCGGGGGATTCTACAATGAGCAGTTCTTC.

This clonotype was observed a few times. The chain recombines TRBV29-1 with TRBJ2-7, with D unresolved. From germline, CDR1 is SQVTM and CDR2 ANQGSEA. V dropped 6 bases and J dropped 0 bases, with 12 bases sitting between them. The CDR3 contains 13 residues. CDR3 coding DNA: TGCAGCGTGCTGACGGATAACTCCTACGAGCAGTACTTC. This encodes CSVLTDNSYEQYF.

CDR3 DNA sequence: TGCAGCGTTGTTCTCCAGAGCATCCCGTACTTC. It codes for CSVVLQSIPYF. The chain couples TRBV29-1 to TRBJ2-5, with D unclear. The V gene's germline CDR1 is SQVTM and CDR2 ANQGSEA. The CDR3 length is 11 residues. The ends were cut back, 4 bases at V and 13 bases at J, with 16 bases in the middle.

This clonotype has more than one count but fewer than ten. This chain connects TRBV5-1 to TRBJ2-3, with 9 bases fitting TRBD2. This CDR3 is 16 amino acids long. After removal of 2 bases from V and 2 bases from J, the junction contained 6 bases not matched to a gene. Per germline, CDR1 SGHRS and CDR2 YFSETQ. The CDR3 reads CASSFSGSANTDTQYF. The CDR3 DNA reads TGCGCCAGCAGCTTTAGCGGGAGCGCCAACACAGATACGCAGTATTTT.